This passage covers 24 T cell receptor beta chains from one sample sequenced in a study of CD8+CD57+ T cells in acquired aplastic anemia (dated by TCRdb to between 2018 and 2020). Sequencing was performed on an Illumina HiSeq 2000. Genomic DNA was used as template for profiling of TCR beta VDJ combinations and CDR3 sequences. TCRdb took the public reads, trimmed them with fastp at Q25, ran MiXCR for clone calling and kept in-frame beta chains. Rows with one shared CDR3 protein collapse into an entry with the most common genes and DNA. For this sample the table gives 150,000 to 200,000 distinct CDR3 sequences, of which just under 45% were detected only once. Of the sample, 1.1% is held by the ten largest clones. Input material: sorted CD4+, CD8+, or CD8+CD57+ T cells (not recorded which) from PBMCs. These receptors were collected from a human donor in good health.

Of note for this clonotype: This may arise from a read error, as a much more abundant clone is one base away. The chain couples TRBV6-1 to TRBJ2-7, with a possible D match to TRBD2 (5 bases). V lost 8 bases and J lost 4, with 12 bases in between. This CDR3 has 12 amino acids. Germline loops: CDR1 MNHNS, CDR2 SASEGT. The DNA for the CDR3 is TGTGCCAGCGGTAGGACTGGGTACGAGCAGTACTTC. It encodes CASGRTGYEQYF.

This clonotype was picked up many times. The chain combines TRBV15 with TRBJ2-7, with D unclear. V lost 0 bases, J lost 2 bases, and 5 bases lay in between. CDR1 and CDR2 from the germline V gene are LNHNV and YYDKDF (reference sequence). The CDR3 runs 13 residues. This CDR3 is CATSRDIPYEQYF. In nucleotides, the CDR3 is TGTGCCACCAGCAGAGACATCCCCTACGAGCAGTACTTC.

As concerns this clonotype: A much larger clone lies a single base off, so this may be a read error. This sequence joins TRBV7-2 and TRBJ2-7, with unresolved D. The CDR3 has 13 residues. The germline gives CDR1 SGHTA, CDR2 FQGNSA. The ends were cut back, 5 bases at V and 0 bases at J, with 8 bases in the middle. The CDR3: CASSQRDSYEQYF. The CDR3, as DNA: TGTGCCAGCAGCCAAAGGGACTCCTACGAGCAGTACTTC.

On this clonotype itself: At one of its ends the junction is not consistent with the germline gene, which may arise from a read error. This chain joins TRBV10-1 and TRBJ2-3; TRBD1 matches at 10 bases. The CDR3 has 14 residues. From germline, CDR1 is WNHNN and CDR2 SYGVQD (reference sequence). The CDR3 nucleotides are TGTGCCATCAGTCCGGGACAGGGGTCCGATACGCAGTATTTT. This translates into CAISPGQGSDTQYF.

The genes are TRBV24-1 and TRBJ2-1; 7 nucleotides match TRBD1. CDR1 is KGHDR, CDR2 SFDVKD, per germline. This CDR3 contains 12 residues. The J segment lost 13 bases and the V segment lost 3 bases, leaving 5 bases of the junction unmatched. Written as DNA, the CDR3 is TGTGCCACCAGTGATCCTGACAGGGTACAGTTCTTC. Protein sequence: CATSDPDRVQFF.

This clonotype was observed many times. V is TRBV6-1 and J is TRBJ2-7, with a possible D match to TRBD2 (5 bases). The germline V and J ends were trimmed by 6 bases and 2 bases, with 8 bases remaining between them. Germline V lookup: CDR1 MNHNS, CDR2 SASEGT. The CDR3 spans 12 residues. CDR3 nucleotides: TGTGCCAGCAGGAGGGCCGCCTACGAGCAGTACTTC. It is translated as CASRRAAYEQYF.

This clonotype has more than one count but fewer than ten. This chain uses TRBV10-3 with TRBJ2-3; a weak D match, TRBD1 (6 bases). The germline CDR1 and CDR2 sequences are ENHRY and SYGVKD. The CDR3 covers 14 residues. Trimming took off 6 bases at V and 2 bases at J, with 12 bases between the two ends. The CDR3 spells CAISPGQNTDTQYF. The DNA for the CDR3 is TGTGCCATCAGCCCCGGACAGAACACAGATACGCAGTATTTT.

V is TRBV7-3 and J is TRBJ2-5, with a possible D match to TRBD2 (6 bases). Trimming removed 5 bases from V and 10 bases from J, with 26 bases in between. CDR1 and CDR2 (germline): SGHTA, FQGTGA. The CDR3 is 16 residues long. In nucleotides, the CDR3 is TGTGCCAGCAGCCGGGGAATTCTAGCGCCCCAACCCGTCCAGTACTTC. Translated, it gives CASSRGILAPQPVQYF. Full variable domain (missing parts from reference TRBV7-3 and TRBJ2-5): GAGVSQTPSNKVTEKGKYVELRCDPISGHTALYWYRQSLGQGPEFLIYFQGTGAADDSGLPNDRFFAVRPEGSVSTLKIQRTERGDSAVYLCASSRGILAPQPVQYFGPGTRLLVL.

The V and J genes are TRBV10-3 and TRBJ2-1, with 9 bases lining up with TRBD2. This CDR3 has 15 residues. Germline CDR1 is ENHRY and CDR2 is SYGVKD. V dropped 6 bases and J dropped 3; count of bases not matched to a gene: 6. The CDR3 is CAIRSGLAGYNEQFF. CDR3 nucleotides: TGTGCCATCAGATCGGGACTAGCAGGCTACAATGAGCAGTTCTTC.

The chain joins TRBV10-2 to TRBJ2-1, with no clear D. The CDR3 sequence is 12 residues long. Germline V gene data show CDR1 as WSHSY and CDR2 as SAAADI. Trimming took 3 bases from V and 6 from J, leaving 6 bases between them. This CDR3 reads CASSDLGNEQFF. CDR3 DNA sequence: TGCGCCAGCAGTGACCTAGGCAATGAGCAGTTCTTC.

The genes are TRBV10-3 and TRBJ2-3; 11 nucleotides align to TRBD2. CDR3 length equals 16 residues. V lost 6 bases and J lost 6; bases outside the gene matches: 11. The V gene's germline CDR1 is ENHRY and CDR2 SYGVKD. The CDR3 DNA is TGTGCCATCAGGGCAAGTAGCGGGAGGGCCGACGATACGCAGTATTTT. The encoded protein is CAIRASSGRADDTQYF.

This clonotype came up a few times. This sequence joins TRBV10-3 and TRBJ1-2; D remains ambiguous. CDR1 is ENHRY and CDR2 is SYGVKD in the germline V gene. The CDR3 is 12 residues long. Trimming took 4 bases from V and 12 from J, leaving 15 bases between them. CDR3 coding DNA: TGTGCCATCAGTGCTGAACAGACGGGAAACACCTTC. This sequence encodes CAISAEQTGNTF.

This clonotype has at least ten counts. V is TRBV30 and J is TRBJ2-1; 9 nucleotides align to TRBD2. The V and J ends lost 5 bases and 8 bases, in that order; junction bases with no gene match: 10. The CDR3 extends over 14 amino acids. Germline V gene lookup returns CDR1 GTSNPN and CDR2 SVGIG (reference sequence). CDR3 sequence reads: CAWSPGLAVDEQFF. The CDR3 nucleotides read TGTGCCTGGTCACCGGGACTAGCAGTCGATGAGCAGTTCTTC.

This clonotype was seen ten or more times. The chain joins TRBV28 to TRBJ2-6, with TRBD1 matching 12 bases. In germline, CDR1 is MDHEN, CDR2 SYDVKM. The CDR3 loop spans 16 amino acids. CDR3 sequence: CAAGTGGALGANVLTF. The DNA for the CDR3 is TGTGCAGCGGGGACAGGGGGCGCGTTAGGGGCCAACGTCCTGACTTTC.

This clonotype was counted at least ten times. This chain uses TRBV5-1 with TRBJ2-3, with 10 bases fitting TRBD1. The CDR3 has 14 residues. The germline CDR1 and CDR2 sequences are SGHRS and YFSETQ. V lost 9 bases, J lost 2 bases, and 6 bases stayed unmatched. The DNA for the CDR3 is TGCGCCACGAAAGACAGGGGGCACACAGATACGCAGTATTTT. This encodes CATKDRGHTDTQYF.

This rearrangement joins TRBV6-5 to TRBJ2-7; D is uncertain. The germline V gene has CDR1 MNHEY and CDR2 SVGAGI. The CDR3 is 14 residues long. The V and J ends lost 1 base and 2 bases respectively, with 9 bases between them. This CDR3 reads CASSYLDEPYEQYF. The CDR3 DNA reads TGTGCCAGCAGTTACTTGGACGAGCCCTACGAGCAGTACTTC.

This clonotype was seen repeatedly, ten times or more. The V gene is TRBV19, the J gene TRBJ1-1, with D uncertain. The CDR3 runs 12 residues. Germline lookup yields CDR1 LNHDA and CDR2 SQIVND (reference sequence). Trimming left V 3 bases short and J 11 bases short, with 13 bases between. CDR3 loop: CASSILGFIAFF. CDR3 in DNA: TGTGCCAGTAGTATCCTGGGGTTCATTGCTTTCTTT.

This rearrangement joins TRBV7-1 to TRBJ2-1; 9 nucleotides agree with TRBD1. TRBV7-1 falls under the ORF class, with uncertain function. Losses at the gene ends were 3 bases for V and 5 bases for J; bases not matched to a gene: 14. There are 18 residues in the CDR3. CDR3: CASSSRGAGQGVHNEQFF. The CDR3, as DNA: TGTGCCAGCAGCTCCAGGGGGGCGGGACAGGGAGTACACAATGAGCAGTTCTTC.

This chain connects TRBV20-1 to TRBJ2-3, with 9 bases aligning to TRBD2. V shed 4 bases and J 2 bases; nucleotides not matched to a gene: 4. The CDR3 sequence is 14 residues long. Germline CDR1 reads DFQATT; CDR2 reads SNEGSKA (reference sequence). The CDR3 is CSAKEREDTDTQYF. The CDR3 DNA sequence: TGCAGTGCTAAAGAGCGGGAGGACACAGATACGCAGTATTTT.

The rearrangement uses TRBV6-1 and TRBJ1-5; D is ambiguous. V shed 1 base and J shed 5 bases, with 24 bases lying between them. CDR3 length: 19 residues. CDR1 is MNHNS, CDR2 SASEGT, per germline. The CDR3 is CASSEGERWNRISYQPQHF. Here the CDR3 DNA reads TGTGCCAGCAGTGAAGGTGAAAGGTGGAACAGAATTTCATATCAGCCCCAGCATTTT.

The table lists this clonotype with many counts. The rearrangement uses TRBV10-3 and TRBJ2-1, with 7 bases fitting TRBD2. CDR1 is ENHRY, CDR2 SYGVKD, per germline. The CDR3 runs 15 residues. Losses at the gene ends were 8 bases for V and 0 bases for J; bases not matched to a gene: 7. This CDR3 reads CAIGPGGLSYNEQFF. CDR3 in DNA: TGTGCCATCGGCCCGGGGGGACTCTCCTACAATGAGCAGTTCTTC.

The rearrangement joins TRBV7-9 to TRBJ1-2, with D tentatively TRBD1 (5 bases). V lost 2 bases and J 3 bases, leaving 10 bases between the germline ends. The CDR3 contains 14 residues. Germline CDR1 and CDR2: SEHNR and FQNEAQ (reference sequence). DNA for the CDR3: TGTGCCAGCAGCTTACGGCTACAGGACTATGGCTACACCTTC. Translation: CASSLRLQDYGYTF. The full variable domain, rest sourced from reference TRBV7-9 and TRBJ1-2, is DTGVSQNPRHKITKRGQNVTFRCDPISEHNRLYWYRQTLGQGPEFLTYFQNEAQLEKSRLLSDRFSAERPKGSFSTLEIQRTEQGDSAMYLCASSLRLQDYGYTFGSGTRLTVV.

In regard to this clonotype: A read error may account for a junction end that differs from germline. The rearrangement links TRBV10-3 to TRBJ1-1; 8 bases align to TRBD1. The CDR3 covers 14 residues. Germline assignment: CDR1 ENHRY and CDR2 SYGVKD. Here the CDR3 reads CASSPQGVGAEAFF. The CDR3 nucleotides are TGTGCCAGCAGTCCACAGGGGGTCGGGGCTGAAGCTTTCTTT.

The chain couples TRBV11-1 to TRBJ2-1, with 7 bases matching TRBD2. Germline V gene sequence: CDR1 SGHAT, CDR2 FQDESV (reference sequence). V shed 7 bases and J 2 bases; nucleotides not matched to a gene: 5. The CDR3 contains 14 residues. The DNA of the CDR3 is TGTGCCAGCAAACGACTAGCAGCCTACAATGAGCAGTTCTTC. This encodes CASKRLAAYNEQFF. Full variable domain (rest looked up from reference TRBV11-1 and TRBJ2-1): EAEVAQSPRYKITEKSQAVAFWCDPISGHATLYWYRQILGQGPELLVQFQDESVVDDSQLPKDRFSAERLKGVDSTLKIQPAELGDSAMYLCASKRLAAYNEQFFGPGTRLTVL.